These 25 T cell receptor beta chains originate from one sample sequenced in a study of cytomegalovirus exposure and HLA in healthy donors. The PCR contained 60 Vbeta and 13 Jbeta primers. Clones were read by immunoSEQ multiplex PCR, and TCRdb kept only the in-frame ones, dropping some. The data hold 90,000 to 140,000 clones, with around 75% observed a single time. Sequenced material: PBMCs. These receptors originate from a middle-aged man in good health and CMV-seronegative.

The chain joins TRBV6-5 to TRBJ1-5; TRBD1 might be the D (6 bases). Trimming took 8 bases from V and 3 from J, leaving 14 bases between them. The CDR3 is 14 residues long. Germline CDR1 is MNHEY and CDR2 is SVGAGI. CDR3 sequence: CASGESGVNQPQHF. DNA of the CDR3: TGTGCCAGCGGGGAATCAGGGGTCAATCAGCCCCAGCATTTT.

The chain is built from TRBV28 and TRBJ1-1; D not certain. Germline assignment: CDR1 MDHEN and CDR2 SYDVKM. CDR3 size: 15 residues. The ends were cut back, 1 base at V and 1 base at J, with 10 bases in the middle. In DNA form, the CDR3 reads TGTGCCAGCAGTTTATACCCACAGACGAACACTGAAGCTTTCTTT. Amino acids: CASSLYPQTNTEAFF.

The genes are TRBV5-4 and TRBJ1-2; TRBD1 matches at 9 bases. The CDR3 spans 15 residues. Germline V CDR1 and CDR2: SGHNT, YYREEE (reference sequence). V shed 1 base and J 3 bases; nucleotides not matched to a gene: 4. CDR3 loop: CASSLWGQGHYGYTF. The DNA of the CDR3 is TGTGCCAGCAGCTTGTGGGGACAGGGACACTATGGCTACACCTTC.

The CDR3: CASSPRQRGTEAFF. CDR3 nucleotide sequence: TGTGCCAGCAGCCCCCGTCAACGAGGCACTGAAGCTTTCTTT. The chain uses TRBV7-2 and TRBJ1-1; D is undetermined. Trimming removed 5 bases at V and 4 bases at J, with 14 bases between. Per the germline V gene, CDR1 is SGHTA and CDR2 is FQGNSA. The CDR3 loop spans 14 amino acids.

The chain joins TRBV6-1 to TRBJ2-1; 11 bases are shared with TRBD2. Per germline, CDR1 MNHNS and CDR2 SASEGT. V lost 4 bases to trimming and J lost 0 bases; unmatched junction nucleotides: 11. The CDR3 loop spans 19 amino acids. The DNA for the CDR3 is TGTGCCAGCAGTGGACAAACCGGGACTAGCGGCCGCTCCTACAATGAGCAGTTCTTC. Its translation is CASSGQTGTSGRSYNEQFF.

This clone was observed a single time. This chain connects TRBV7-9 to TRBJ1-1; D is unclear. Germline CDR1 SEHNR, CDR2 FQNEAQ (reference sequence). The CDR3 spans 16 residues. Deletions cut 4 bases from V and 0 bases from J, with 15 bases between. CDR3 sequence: CASSSAGGPMNTEAFF. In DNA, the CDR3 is TGTGCCAGCAGCTCCGCGGGTGGCCCGATGAACACTGAAGCTTTCTTT.

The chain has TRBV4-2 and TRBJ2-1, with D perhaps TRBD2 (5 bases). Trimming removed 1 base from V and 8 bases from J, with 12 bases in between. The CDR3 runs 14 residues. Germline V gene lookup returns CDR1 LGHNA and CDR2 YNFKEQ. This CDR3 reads CASSQGVLDDEQFF. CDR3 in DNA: TGTGCCAGCAGCCAAGGGGTACTAGACGATGAGCAGTTCTTC.

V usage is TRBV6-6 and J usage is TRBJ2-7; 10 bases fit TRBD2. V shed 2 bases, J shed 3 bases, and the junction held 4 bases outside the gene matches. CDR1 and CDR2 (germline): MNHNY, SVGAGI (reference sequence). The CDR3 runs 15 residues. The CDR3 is CASSYPSGGYYEQYF. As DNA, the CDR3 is TGTGCCAGCAGTTACCCTAGCGGGGGTTACTACGAGCAGTACTTC.

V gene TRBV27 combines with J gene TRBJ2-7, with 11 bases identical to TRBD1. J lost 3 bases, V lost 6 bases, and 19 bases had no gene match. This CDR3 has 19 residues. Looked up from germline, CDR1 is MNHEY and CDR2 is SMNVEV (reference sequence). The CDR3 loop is CASSPNSLLRGTGGYEQYF. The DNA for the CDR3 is TGTGCCAGCAGCCCAAACTCTCTCTTGCGTGGGACAGGGGGCTACGAGCAGTACTTC.

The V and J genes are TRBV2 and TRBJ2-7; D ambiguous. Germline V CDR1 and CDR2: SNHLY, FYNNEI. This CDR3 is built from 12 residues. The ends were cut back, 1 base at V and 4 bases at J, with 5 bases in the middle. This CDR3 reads CASSEGGYEQYF. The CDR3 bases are TGTGCCAGCAGTGAAGGCGGATACGAGCAGTACTTC.

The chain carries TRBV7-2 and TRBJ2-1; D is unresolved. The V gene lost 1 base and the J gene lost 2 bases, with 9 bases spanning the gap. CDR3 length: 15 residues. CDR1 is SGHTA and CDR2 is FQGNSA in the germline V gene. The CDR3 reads CASSLGAGPYNEQFF. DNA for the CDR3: TGTGCCAGCAGCTTAGGAGCAGGCCCCTACAATGAGCAGTTCTTC.

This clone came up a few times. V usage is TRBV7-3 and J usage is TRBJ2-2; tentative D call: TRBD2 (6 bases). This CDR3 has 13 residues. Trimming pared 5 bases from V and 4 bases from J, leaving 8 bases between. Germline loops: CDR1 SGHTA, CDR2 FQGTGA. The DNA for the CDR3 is TGTGCCAGCAGCCCTAGCGCCACCGGGGAGCTGTTTTTT. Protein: CASSPSATGELFF.

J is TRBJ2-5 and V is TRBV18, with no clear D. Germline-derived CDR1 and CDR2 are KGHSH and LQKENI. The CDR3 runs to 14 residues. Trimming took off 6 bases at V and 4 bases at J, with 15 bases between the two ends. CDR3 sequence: CASSPERNPETQYF. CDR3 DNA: TGTGCCAGCTCTCCGGAGAGAAATCCAGAGACCCAGTACTTC.

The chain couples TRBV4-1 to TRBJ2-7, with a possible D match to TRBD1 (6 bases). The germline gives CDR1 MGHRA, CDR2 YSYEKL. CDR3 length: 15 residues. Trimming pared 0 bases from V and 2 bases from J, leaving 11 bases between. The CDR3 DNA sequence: TGCGCCAGCAGCCAAGACGGGACACCTACCTACGAGCAGTACTTC. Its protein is CASSQDGTPTYEQYF.

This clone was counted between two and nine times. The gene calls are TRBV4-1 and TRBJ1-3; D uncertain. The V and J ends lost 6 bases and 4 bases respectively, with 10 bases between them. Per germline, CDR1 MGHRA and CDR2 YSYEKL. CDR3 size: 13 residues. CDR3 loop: CASREVSGNTIYF. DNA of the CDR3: TGCGCCAGCAGAGAGGTCTCCGGAAACACCATATATTTT.

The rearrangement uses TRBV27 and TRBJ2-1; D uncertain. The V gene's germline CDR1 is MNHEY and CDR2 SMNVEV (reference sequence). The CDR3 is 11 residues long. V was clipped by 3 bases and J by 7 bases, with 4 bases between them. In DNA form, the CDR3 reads TGTGCCAGCAGTTTTCAGAATGAGCAGTTCTTC. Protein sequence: CASSFQNEQFF.

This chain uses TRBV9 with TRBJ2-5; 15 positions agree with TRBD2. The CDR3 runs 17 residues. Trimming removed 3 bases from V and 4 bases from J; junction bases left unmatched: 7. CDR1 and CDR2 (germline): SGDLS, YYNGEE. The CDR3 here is CASSAWTSGGVGETQYF. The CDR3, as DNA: TGTGCCAGCAGCGCGTGGACTAGCGGGGGGGTAGGAGAGACCCAGTACTTC.

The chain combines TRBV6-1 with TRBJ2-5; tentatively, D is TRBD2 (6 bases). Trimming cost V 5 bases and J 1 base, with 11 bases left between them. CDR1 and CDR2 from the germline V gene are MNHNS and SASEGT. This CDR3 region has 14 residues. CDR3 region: CASSKEGIQETQYF. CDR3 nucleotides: TGTGCCAGCAGTAAGGAGGGAATCCAAGAGACCCAGTACTTC.

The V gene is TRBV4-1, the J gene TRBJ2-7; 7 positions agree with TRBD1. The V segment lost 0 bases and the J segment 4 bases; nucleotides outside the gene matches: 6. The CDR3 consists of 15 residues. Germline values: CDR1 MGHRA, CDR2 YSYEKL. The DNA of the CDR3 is TGCGCCAGCAGCCAAGATCCCCAGGGGGTATACGAGCAGTACTTC. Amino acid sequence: CASSQDPQGVYEQYF.

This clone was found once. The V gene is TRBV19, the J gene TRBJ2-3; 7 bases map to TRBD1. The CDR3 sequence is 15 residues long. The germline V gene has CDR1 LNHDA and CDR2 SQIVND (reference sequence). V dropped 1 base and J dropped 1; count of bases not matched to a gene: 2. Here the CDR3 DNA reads TGTGCCAGTAGTATAGCGACAGGGCGCACAGATACGCAGTATTTT. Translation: CASSIATGRTDTQYF.

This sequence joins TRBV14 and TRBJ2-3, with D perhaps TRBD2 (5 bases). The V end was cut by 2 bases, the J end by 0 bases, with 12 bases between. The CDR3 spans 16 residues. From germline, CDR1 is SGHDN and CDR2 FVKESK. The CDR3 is CASSQPDLSSTDTQYF. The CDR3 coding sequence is TGTGCCAGCAGCCAACCGGACTTGTCTAGCACAGATACGCAGTATTTT. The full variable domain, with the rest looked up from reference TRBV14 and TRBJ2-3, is EAGVTQFPSHSVIEKGQTVTLRCDPISGHDNLYWYRRVMGKEIKFLLHFVKESKQDESGMPNNRFLAERTGGTYSTLKVQPAELEDSGVYFCASSQPDLSSTDTQYFGPGTRLTVL.

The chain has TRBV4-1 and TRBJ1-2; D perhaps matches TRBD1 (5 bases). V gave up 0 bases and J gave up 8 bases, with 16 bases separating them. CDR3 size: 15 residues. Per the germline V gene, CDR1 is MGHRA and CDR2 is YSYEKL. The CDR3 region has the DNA TGCGCCAGCAGCCAAGATGCGGGGCCCGCGGGGGGCTACACCTTC. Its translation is CASSQDAGPAGGYTF.

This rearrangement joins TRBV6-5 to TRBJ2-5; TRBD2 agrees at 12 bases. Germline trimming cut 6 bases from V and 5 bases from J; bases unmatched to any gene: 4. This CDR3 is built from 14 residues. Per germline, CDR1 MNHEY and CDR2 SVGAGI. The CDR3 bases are TGTGCCAGCAGACGACTAGCGGGAGATGAGACCCAGTACTTC. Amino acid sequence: CASRRLAGDETQYF.

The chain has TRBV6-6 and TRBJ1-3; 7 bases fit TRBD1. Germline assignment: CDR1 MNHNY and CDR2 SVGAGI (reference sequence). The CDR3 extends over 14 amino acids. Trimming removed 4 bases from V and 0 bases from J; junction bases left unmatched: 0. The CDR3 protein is CASSWDSSGNTIYF. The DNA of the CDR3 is TGTGCCAGCAGTTGGGACAGCTCTGGAAACACCATATATTTT.

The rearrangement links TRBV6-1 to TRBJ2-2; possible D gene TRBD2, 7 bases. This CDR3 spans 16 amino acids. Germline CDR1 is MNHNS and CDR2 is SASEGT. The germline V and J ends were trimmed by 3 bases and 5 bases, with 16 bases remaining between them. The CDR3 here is CASSDALGGDTGELFF. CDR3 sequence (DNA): TGTGCCAGCAGTGACGCTCTAGGGGGGGATACCGGGGAGCTGTTTTTT.